The source of this T cell receptor beta chain is a study of cytomegalovirus exposure and HLA in healthy donors. PCR amplification relied on 60 Vbeta primers (plus 13 Jbeta primers). Profiling relied on immunoSEQ multiplex PCR, and the TCRdb table lists in-frame clones only, not all of them. The sample holds about 150,000 clones, around 70% seen once. Germline V gene sequence: CDR1 KGHSH, CDR2 LQKENI. The V and J ends lost 3 bases and 4 bases respectively, with 9 bases between them. The length of the CDR3 is 13 residues. Overall study results and limits: For presence/absence analyses, sequencing depth was assumed to be roughly uniform across donors. Generally TCR sequences proved uncommon, though certain public TCRs appeared in numerous donors.

As concerns this clone: The antigen is unknown.

The sequenced sample consisted of PBMCs. The clonotype originates from a woman aged 60-70 years in good health and CMV-seropositive. The rearrangement uses TRBV18 and TRBJ1-1, with D perhaps TRBD1 (5 bases). CDR3 bases: TGTGCCAGCTCACCGGGACTGATCACTGAAGCTTTCTTT. It is translated as CASSPGLITEAFF.